This T cell receptor beta chain was sequenced in a study of blood T cell repertoires in COVID-19 (dated by TCRdb to 2018 to 2021). Regarding the study in general: The collaborator samples originated in the United States, Italy and Spain and spanned the acute and convalescent phases of COVID-19. Sample metadata almost always included a de-identified subject ID, COVID-19 status, age in years and sex. The dataset comprised deeply sampled blood TCRbeta repertoires from subjects exposed to, actively infected with, or recovered from COVID-19. The repertoires were released in a freely available public database meant as a resource for research on the immune response to SARS-CoV-2. Where available, HLA class I and class II types were obtained from metadata supplied by the sample provider rather than from assay-based typing. The prospective study material was composed of cDNA or gDNA derived from T cells, B-cell-depleted T cells, or PBMCs. Samples came from the ongoing ImmuneRACE study (first 160 participants) plus 1,254 subjects from 6 global collaborators. General findings and caveats noted by the study authors: The quantity of clinical and demographic metadata differed by source and by participant and was supplied without curation.

Whole blood was collected in K2EDTA tubes by collaborating institutions according to the institutions' own protocols. For TCRbeta analysis, collaborator samples were shipped as frozen whole blood, as isolated PBMCs, or as DNA extracted from either sample type. Comment on this clone: There is no known antigen for this receptor. Qualities for individual bases were not recorded, and no much larger clone is one base off.

The immunoSEQ Assay, a bias-controlled multiplex PCR, was used to amplify TCRbeta CDR3 regions from genomic DNA. Processing in the source paper ran as follows. The number of nucleated cells in each sample was estimated by amplification of reference gene primers within the assay. To quantify the absolute abundance of each unique TCRbeta CDR3 rearrangement, sequence reads were collapsed and filtered. For each sample, productive Simpson clonality was calculated as the square root of Simpson's diversity index over productive rearrangements. Here the immuneACCESS table is served through TCRdb, limited to in-frame sequences with V and J called. Missing clones are a known gap in these copies; in checked studies unresolved V genes cover under half, and the rest lacks a known reason. That table supplies the V and J calls and clone size; D and trimming were determined from the DNA. This sample holds more than 90,000 clones; around 84% were observed only once. Of the sample, roughly 1.4% falls within the top ten clones.

Sequences were obtained from peripheral blood. This TCR derives from a man in his forties with acute or convalescent COVID-19.

CDR3 region: CASSQYFSGGNEQFF. Here is the DNA: TGTGCCAGCAGCCAATACTTTAGCGGGGGGAATGAGCAGTTCTTC. Here the chain combines TRBV3-1 (or the pseudogene TRBV3-2) and TRBJ2-1, and TRBD2 matches 10 of the central bases. Ends trimmed: V by 2 bases, J by 7 bases; bases unmatched to a gene: 5. CDR1 and CDR2, looked up from the germline V gene (reference sequence), are LGHDT and YNNKEL. The CDR3 numbers 15 residues from cysteine through phenylalanine. Just CDR3 DNA is preserved here, 45 bases in frame from base 1.